Following are 8 T cell receptor beta chains from one sample sequenced in a study of T cell responses to AZD1222 COVID-19 vaccine (dated by TCRdb to the early 2020s). The time point label of this sample denotes: baseline before first vaccination. To prepare the library, the immunoSEQ multiplex PCR assay was applied. In TCRdb, the immuneACCESS table is reduced to in-frame sequences with V and J assigned. These tables do not hold every clone; where another copy was compared, an unresolved V gene accounts for under half, and the others remain unexplained. Here the sample has tens of thousands of clones; about nine tenths occur a single time. Over 2% of the sample is taken by the ten largest. This specimen was peripheral blood, taken on day 0 of AZD1222 vaccination. The receptor source for this set is an adult in good health.

V and J are TRBV5-5 and TRBJ2-7; weak D call: TRBD2 (6 bases). Between the trimmed V and J ends, which lost 0 bases and 3 bases, there was a span of 13 bases. The CDR3 is 15 amino acids. Germline CDR1 and CDR2: SGHKS and YYEKEE (reference sequence). DNA of the CDR3: TGTGCCAGCAGCTTGGGGCCGGGACTCAGCTACGAGCAGTACTTC. It codes for CASSLGPGLSYEQYF.

V and J are TRBV4-1 and TRBJ1-1; D gene uncertain. Trimming pared 1 base from V and 7 bases from J, leaving 4 bases between. The CDR3 sequence is 11 residues long. The germline V gene has CDR1 MGHRA and CDR2 YSYEKL. CDR3 sequence reads: CASSQAGEAFF. As DNA, the CDR3 is TGCGCCAGCAGCCAAGCGGGTGAAGCTTTCTTT.

The CDR3 DNA reads TGCGCCAGCAGCCTAACAGTAACTCTCTCCTACGAGCAGTACTTC. Amino acid sequence: CASSLTVTLSYEQYF. V usage is TRBV5-1 and J usage is TRBJ2-7; D ambiguous. V was cut by 4 bases and J by 0 bases, with 14 bases left in between. Germline V gene lookup returns CDR1 SGHRS and CDR2 YFSETQ. This CDR3 is 15 amino acids long.

A few counts support this clone. J is TRBJ1-6 and V is TRBV19; D gene unclear. Trimming took 9 bases from V and 6 from J, leaving 15 bases between them. The CDR3 has 14 amino acids. Germline CDR1 LNHDA, CDR2 SQIVND (reference sequence). The CDR3 loop is CASRPLGGNSPLHF. The CDR3 nucleotides read TGTGCCAGCAGACCTCTGGGAGGTAATTCACCCCTCCACTTT.

The chain recombines TRBV9 with TRBJ1-1; 8 bases match TRBD1. Trimming at V came to 0 bases and at J to 1 base, leaving 11 bases not matched to a gene. In germline, CDR1 is SGDLS, CDR2 YYNGEE. This CDR3 region has 18 residues. The CDR3 region is CASSVGFGGGQGNTEAFF. DNA of the CDR3: TGTGCCAGCAGCGTAGGTTTTGGAGGAGGACAGGGGAACACTGAAGCTTTCTTT.

V is TRBV5-1 and J is TRBJ1-2; 10 bases are a match to TRBD1. The J segment lost 2 bases and the V segment lost 4 bases, leaving 8 bases of the junction unmatched. CDR1 is SGHRS, CDR2 YFSETQ, per germline. This CDR3 has 16 residues. The DNA of the CDR3 is TGCGCCAGCAGCGCGACAGGGGGCGCAGGGAACTATGGCTACACCTTC. This sequence encodes CASSATGGAGNYGYTF.

The rearrangement joins TRBV13 to TRBJ2-3; 12 bases are shared with TRBD2. This CDR3 comprises 13 residues. V lost 8 bases, J lost 3 bases, and 0 bases stayed unmatched. Germline assignment: CDR1 PRHDT and CDR2 FYEKMQ (reference sequence). CDR3 sequence reads: CASGTSGTDTQYF. The CDR3 DNA reads TGTGCCAGCGGGACTAGCGGGACAGATACGCAGTATTTT.

The chain employs TRBV27 and TRBJ1-1; D is unclear. V lost 3 bases to trimming and J lost 1 base, with 6 bases between them. From germline, CDR1 is MNHEY and CDR2 SMNVEV (reference sequence). The CDR3 has 13 residues. CDR3 region: CASSFTPNTEAFF. DNA of the CDR3: TGTGCCAGCAGTTTCACCCCGAACACTGAAGCTTTCTTT.